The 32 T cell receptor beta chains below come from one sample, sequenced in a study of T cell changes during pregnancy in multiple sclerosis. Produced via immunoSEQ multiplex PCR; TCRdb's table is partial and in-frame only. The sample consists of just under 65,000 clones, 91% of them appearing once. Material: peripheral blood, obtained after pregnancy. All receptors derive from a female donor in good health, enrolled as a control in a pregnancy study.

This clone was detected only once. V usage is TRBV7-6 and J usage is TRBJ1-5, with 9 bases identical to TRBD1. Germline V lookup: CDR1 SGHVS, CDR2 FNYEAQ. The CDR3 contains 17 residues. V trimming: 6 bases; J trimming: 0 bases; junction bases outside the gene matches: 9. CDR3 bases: TGTGCCAGCAGTCCGGGACAGGGACGAAATAGCAATCAGCCCCAGCATTTT. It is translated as CASSPGQGRNSNQPQHF. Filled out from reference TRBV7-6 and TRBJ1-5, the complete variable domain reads GAGVSQSPRYKVTKRGQDVALRCDPISGHVSLYWYRQALGQGPEFLTYFNYEAQQDKSGLPNDRFSAERPEGSISTLTIQRTEQRDSAMYRCASSPGQGRNSNQPQHFGDGTRLSIL.

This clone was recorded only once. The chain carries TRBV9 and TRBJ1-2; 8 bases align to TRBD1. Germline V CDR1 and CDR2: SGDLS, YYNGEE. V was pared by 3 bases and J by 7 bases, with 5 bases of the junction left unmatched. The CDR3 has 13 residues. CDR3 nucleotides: TGTGCCAGCAGCGCCCAGGGGGCGGGTGGCTACACCTTC. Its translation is CASSAQGAGGYTF.

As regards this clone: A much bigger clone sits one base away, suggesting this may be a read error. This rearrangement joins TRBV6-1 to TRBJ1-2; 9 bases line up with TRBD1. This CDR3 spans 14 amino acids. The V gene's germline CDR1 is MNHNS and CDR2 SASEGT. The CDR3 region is CASSDRWTGDGYIF. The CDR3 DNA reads TGTGCCAGCAGTGATCGTTGGACAGGGGATGGCTACATCTTC.

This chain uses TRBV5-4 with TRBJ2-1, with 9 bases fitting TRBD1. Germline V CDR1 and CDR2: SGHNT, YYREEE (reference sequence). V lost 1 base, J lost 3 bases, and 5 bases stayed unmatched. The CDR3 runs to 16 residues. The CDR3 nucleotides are TGTGCCAGCAGCTTGCCGGGACAGGGAGGCTACAATGAGCAGTTCTTC. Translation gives CASSLPGQGGYNEQFF.

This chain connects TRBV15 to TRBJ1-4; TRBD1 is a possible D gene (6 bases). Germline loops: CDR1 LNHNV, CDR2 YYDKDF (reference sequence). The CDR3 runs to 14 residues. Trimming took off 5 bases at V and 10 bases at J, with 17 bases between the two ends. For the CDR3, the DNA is TGTGCCACCAGCCTGGACAGCAATAAGGGAAAACTGTTTTTT. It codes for CATSLDSNKGKLFF.

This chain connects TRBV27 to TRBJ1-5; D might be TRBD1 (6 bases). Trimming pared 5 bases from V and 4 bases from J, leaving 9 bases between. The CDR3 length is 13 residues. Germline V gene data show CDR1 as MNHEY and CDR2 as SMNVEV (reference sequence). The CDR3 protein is CASSPQGNQPQHF. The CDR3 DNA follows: TGTGCCAGCAGTCCACAGGGAAATCAGCCCCAGCATTTT.

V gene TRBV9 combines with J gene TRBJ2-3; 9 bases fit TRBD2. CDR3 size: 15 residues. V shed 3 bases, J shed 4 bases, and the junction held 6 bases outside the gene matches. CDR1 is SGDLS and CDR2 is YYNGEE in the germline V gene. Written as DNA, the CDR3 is TGTGCCAGCAGCGGAGCGGGGGGTAACGCAGATACGCAGTATTTT. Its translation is CASSGAGGNADTQYF.

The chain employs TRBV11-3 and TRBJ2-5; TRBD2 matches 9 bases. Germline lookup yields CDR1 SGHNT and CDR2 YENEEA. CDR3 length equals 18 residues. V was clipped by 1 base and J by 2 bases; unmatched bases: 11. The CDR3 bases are TGTGCCAGCAGCTTAGGACTAGCGGCGTACGAGATTCAAGAGACCCAGTACTTC. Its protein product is CASSLGLAAYEIQETQYF.

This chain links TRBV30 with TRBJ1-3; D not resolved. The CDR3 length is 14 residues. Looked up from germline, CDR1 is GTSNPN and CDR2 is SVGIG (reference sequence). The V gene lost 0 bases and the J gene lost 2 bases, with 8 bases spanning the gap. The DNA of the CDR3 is TGTGCCTGGAGTGTAATAACAGCTGGAAACACCATATATTTT. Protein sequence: CAWSVITAGNTIYF.

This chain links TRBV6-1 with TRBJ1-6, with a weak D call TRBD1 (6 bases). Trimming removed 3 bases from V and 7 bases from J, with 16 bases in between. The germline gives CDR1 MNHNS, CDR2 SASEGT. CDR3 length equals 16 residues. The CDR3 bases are TGTGCCAGCAGTGACTTTACAGGGAAAGGAAATTCACCCCTCCACTTT. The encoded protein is CASSDFTGKGNSPLHF.

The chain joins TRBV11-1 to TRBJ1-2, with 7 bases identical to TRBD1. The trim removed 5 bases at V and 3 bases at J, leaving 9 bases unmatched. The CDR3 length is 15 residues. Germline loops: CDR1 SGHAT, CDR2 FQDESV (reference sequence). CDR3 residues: CASSRANRGDYGYTF. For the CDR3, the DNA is TGTGCCAGCAGCCGAGCGAACAGGGGAGACTATGGCTACACCTTC. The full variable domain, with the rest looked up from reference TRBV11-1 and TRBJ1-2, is EAEVAQSPRYKITEKSQAVAFWCDPISGHATLYWYRQILGQGPELLVQFQDESVVDDSQLPKDRFSAERLKGVDSTLKIQPAELGDSAMYLCASSRANRGDYGYTFGSGTRLTVV.

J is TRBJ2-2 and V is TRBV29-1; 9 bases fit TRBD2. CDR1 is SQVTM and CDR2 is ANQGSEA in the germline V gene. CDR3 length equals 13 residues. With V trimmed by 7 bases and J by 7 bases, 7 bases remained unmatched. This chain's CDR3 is CSAAGGPGGELFF. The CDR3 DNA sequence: TGCAGCGCCGCGGGGGGGCCCGGCGGGGAGCTGTTTTTT.

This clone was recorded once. This CDR3 reads CSVEGPDRDRRYTF. CDR3 in DNA: TGCAGCGTTGAAGGTCCCGACAGGGATCGGCGCTACACCTTC. The chain links TRBV29-1 to TRBJ1-2, with 7 positions matching TRBD1. Germline CDR1 SQVTM, CDR2 ANQGSEA. The CDR3 is 14 amino acids. V shed 1 base and J 9 bases; nucleotides not matched to a gene: 11.

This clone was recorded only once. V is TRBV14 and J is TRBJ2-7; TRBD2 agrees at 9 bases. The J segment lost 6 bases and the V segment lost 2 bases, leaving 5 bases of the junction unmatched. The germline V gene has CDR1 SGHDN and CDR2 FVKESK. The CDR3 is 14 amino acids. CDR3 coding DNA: TGTGCCAGCAGCCAAAGTGGACTAGCGTCCGAGCAGTACTTC. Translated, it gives CASSQSGLASEQYF.

The CDR3 spells CASSPVTGAGNIQYF. CDR3 nucleotides: TGTGCCAGCTCGCCCGTCACGGGAGCAGGGAACATTCAGTACTTC. This rearrangement joins TRBV18 to TRBJ2-4; D may be TRBD2 (6 bases). V was trimmed by 6 bases and J by 7 bases, leaving 19 bases between them. Per the germline V gene, CDR1 is KGHSH and CDR2 is LQKENI. The CDR3 length is 15 residues.

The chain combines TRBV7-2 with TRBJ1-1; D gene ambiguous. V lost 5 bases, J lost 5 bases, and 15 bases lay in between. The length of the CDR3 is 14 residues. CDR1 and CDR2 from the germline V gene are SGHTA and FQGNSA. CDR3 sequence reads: CASSRESRRTEAFF. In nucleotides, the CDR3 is TGTGCCAGCAGCCGAGAGAGTAGGCGGACTGAAGCTTTCTTT.

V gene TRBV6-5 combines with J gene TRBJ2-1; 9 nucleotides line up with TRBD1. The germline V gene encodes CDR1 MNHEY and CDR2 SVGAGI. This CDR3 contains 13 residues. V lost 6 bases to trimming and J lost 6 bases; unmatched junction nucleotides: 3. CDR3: CASRGQGINEQFF. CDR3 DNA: TGTGCCAGCAGGGGACAGGGAATCAATGAGCAGTTCTTC.

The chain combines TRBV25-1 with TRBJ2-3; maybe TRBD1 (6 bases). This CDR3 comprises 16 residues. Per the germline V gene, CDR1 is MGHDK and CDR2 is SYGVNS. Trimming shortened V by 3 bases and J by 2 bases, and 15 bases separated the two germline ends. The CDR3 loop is CASSEGQNGATDTQYF. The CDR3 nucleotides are TGTGCCAGCAGTGAGGGACAAAATGGGGCCACAGATACGCAGTATTTT.

The CDR3 region is CASSLERGDYGYTF. The CDR3 bases are TGCGCCAGCAGCTTGGAACGGGGGGACTATGGCTACACCTTC. This chain uses TRBV5-1 with TRBJ1-2; possible D gene TRBD1, 5 bases. The germline V gene encodes CDR1 SGHRS and CDR2 YFSETQ. This CDR3 contains 14 residues. Trimming took 0 bases from V and 3 from J, leaving 9 bases between them.

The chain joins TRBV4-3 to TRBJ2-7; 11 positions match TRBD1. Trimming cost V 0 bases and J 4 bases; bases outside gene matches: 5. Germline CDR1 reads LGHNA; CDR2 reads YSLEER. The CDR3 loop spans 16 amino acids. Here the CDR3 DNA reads TGCGCCAGCAGCCAAGAGCCGGGACAGGGGGGATACGAGCAGTACTTC. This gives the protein CASSQEPGQGGYEQYF.

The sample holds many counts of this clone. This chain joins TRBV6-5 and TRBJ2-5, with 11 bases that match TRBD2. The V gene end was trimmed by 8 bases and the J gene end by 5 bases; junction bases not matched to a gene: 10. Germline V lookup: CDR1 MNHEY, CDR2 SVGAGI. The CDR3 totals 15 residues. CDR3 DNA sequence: TGTGCCAGCCGTTTAGCGGGGGGGCTGGTGGAGACCCAGTACTTC. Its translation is CASRLAGGLVETQYF.

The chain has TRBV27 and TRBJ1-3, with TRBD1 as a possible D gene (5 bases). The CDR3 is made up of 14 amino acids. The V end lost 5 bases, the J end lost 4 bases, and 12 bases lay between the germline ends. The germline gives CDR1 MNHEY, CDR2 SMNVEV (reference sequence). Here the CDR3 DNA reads TGTGCCAGCAGTCTCCGACAGCCCGGAAACACCATATATTTT. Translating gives CASSLRQPGNTIYF.

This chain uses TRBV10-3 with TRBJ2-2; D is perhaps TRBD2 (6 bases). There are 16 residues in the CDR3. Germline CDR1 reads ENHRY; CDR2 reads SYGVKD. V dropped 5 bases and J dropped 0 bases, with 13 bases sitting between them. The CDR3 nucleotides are TGTGCCATCAGTCAGGTTAGCGGTGCGAACACCGGGGAGCTGTTTTTT. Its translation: CAISQVSGANTGELFF.

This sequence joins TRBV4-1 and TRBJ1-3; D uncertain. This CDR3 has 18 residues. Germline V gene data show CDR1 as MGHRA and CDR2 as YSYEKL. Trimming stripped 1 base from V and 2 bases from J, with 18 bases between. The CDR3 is CASSQGRPGAGPGNTIYF. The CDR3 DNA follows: TGCGCCAGCAGCCAAGGTCGACCCGGAGCCGGTCCTGGAAACACCATATATTTT.

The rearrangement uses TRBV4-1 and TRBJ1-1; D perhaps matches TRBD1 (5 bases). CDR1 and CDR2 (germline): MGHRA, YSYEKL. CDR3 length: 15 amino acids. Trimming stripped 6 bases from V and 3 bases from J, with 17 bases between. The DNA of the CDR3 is TGCGCCAGCAGAAGTCGGGGGGTTTTGGACACTGAAGCTTTCTTT. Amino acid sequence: CASRSRGVLDTEAFF.

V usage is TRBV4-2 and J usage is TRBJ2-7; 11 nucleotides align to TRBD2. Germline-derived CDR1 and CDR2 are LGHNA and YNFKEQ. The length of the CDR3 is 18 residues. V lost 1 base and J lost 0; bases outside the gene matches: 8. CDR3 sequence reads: CASSQGGLAGGFSYEQYF. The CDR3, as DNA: TGTGCCAGCAGCCAAGGAGGCCTAGCGGGGGGCTTCTCCTACGAGCAGTACTTC.

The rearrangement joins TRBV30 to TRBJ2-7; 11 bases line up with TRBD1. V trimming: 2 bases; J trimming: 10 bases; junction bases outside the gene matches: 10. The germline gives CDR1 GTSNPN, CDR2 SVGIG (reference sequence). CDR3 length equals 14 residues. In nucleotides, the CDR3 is TGTGCCTGGAGTAGTCTGAGGACAGGGGGCTTCCAGTACTTC. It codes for CAWSSLRTGGFQYF. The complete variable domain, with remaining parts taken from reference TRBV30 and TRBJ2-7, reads SQTIHQWPATLVQPVGSPLSLECTVEGTSNPNLYWYRQAAGRGLQLLFYSVGIGQISSEVPQNLSASRPQDRQFILSSKKLLLSDSGFYLCAWSSLRTGGFQYFGPGTRLTVT.

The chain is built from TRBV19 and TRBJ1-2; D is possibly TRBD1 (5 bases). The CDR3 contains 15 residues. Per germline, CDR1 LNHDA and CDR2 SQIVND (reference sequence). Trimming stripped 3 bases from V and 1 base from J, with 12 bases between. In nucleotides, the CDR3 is TGTGCCAGTAGTATCACGGGGGTCTATAACTATGGCTACACCTTC. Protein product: CASSITGVYNYGYTF.

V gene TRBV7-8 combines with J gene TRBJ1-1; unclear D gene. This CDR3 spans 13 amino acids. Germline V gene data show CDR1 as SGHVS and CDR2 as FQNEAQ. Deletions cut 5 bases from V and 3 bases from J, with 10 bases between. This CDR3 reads CASSRLRDTEAFF. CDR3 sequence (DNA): TGTGCCAGCAGCCGACTACGAGACACTGAAGCTTTCTTT.

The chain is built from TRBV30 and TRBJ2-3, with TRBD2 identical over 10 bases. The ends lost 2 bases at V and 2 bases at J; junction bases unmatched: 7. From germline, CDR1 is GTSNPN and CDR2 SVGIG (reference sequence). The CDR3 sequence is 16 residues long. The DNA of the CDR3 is TGTGCCTGGAGTACGGGAGCGGGGGGGCTCACAGATACGCAGTATTTT. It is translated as CAWSTGAGGLTDTQYF.

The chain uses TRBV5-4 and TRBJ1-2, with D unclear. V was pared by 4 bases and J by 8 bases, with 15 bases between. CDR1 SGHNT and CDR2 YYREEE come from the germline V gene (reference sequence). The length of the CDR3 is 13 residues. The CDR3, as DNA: TGTGCCAGCAGCGGGGAGGGTTCAAGAGGCTACACCTTC. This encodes CASSGEGSRGYTF.

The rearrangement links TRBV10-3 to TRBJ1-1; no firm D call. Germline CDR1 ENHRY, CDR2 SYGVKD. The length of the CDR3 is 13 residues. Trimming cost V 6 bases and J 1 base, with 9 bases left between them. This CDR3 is CAISGGRNTEAFF. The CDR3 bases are TGTGCCATCAGCGGAGGACGGAACACTGAAGCTTTCTTT.